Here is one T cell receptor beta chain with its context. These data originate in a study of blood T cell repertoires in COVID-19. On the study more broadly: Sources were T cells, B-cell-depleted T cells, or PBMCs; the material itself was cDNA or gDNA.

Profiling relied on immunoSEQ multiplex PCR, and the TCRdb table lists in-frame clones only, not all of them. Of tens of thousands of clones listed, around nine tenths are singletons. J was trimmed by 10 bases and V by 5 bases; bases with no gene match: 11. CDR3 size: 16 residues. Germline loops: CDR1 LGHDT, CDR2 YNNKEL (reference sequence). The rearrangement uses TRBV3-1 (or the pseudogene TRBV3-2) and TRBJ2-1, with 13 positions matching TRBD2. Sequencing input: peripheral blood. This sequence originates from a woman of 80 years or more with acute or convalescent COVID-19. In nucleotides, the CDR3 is TGTGCCAGCAGCTCGGGACTAGCGGGAAAAGGCGACGAGCAGTTCTTC. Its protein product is CASSSGLAGKGDEQFF.